The clone carrying this TCR beta chain came up a few times. The ends lost 0 bases at V and 5 bases at J; junction bases unmatched: 1. This CDR3 has 14 amino acids. CDR1 and CDR2 (germline): SGHRS, YFSETQ. TCRdb reprocessed the 5' RACE reads with MiXCR, giving one entry per CDR3 protein. The table has 100,000 or so distinct CDR3 sequences, roughly 18% seen once. The sample originates from a study of T cells of healthy individuals. This chain connects TRBV5-1 to TRBJ1-4; 7 bases align to TRBD1. The receptor was isolated from a human donor in good health. Here the CDR3 reads CASSLGGQNEKLFF. DNA of the CDR3: TGCGCCAGCAGCTTGGGGGGACAGAATGAAAAACTGTTTTTT.